This TCR beta chain is drawn from a study of T cells expressing NK-cell markers (dated by TCRdb to 2020 to 2022). Notes on the research overall: About 8 donors provided sorted CD3+CD56+NKG2C+, CD3+CD56+NKG2C- and CD3+CD56-NKG2C+ T-cell subsets, whose TCR beta-chain repertoires were profiled. Seven of the eight sequenced donors were HCMV-seropositive and one was HCMV-seronegative. Illumina HiSeq 2000/2500, MiSeq or NextSeq was used to sequence libraries as 2 x 150 bp reads. The eight sequenced donors were randomly selected healthy volunteers, three men and five women.

The CDR3 spans 17 residues, from the cysteine through the phenylalanine. The protein alone is recorded here. CDR1 and CDR2, per the germline V gene, are MNHEY and SVGEGT. This sample was sequenced with an Illumina HiSeq 2000. 5'RACE template switching, by which a universal primer site and unique molecular identifiers were added, was used to make TCR beta cDNA libraries. cDNA synthesis was primed from the TCR beta constant segment, followed by two successive PCR amplification steps. The published analysis was carried out like this. MIGEC was used to demultiplex reads and group reads by UMI, and MiTCR was used to assemble and quantify clonotypes. To exclude erroneous sequences, only TCR cDNA sequences supported by at least two reads were retained. The tcR package was used for downstream repertoire analysis, and clonotypes were matched between fractions using CDR3 nucleotide sequence together with V segment. VDJmatch was used to annotate antigen specificity against VDJdb, with one amino acid substitution in CDR3 allowed. Through TCRdb reprocessing, the reads give one entry per CDR3 protein sequence; DNA is omitted. These V and J calls derive from TCRdb rather than the authors' analysis. The sample table includes under 500,000 distinct CDR3 sequences. Jointly, the top ten make up more than 7% of the sample.

Notes on this clonotype: The specificity of this receptor is unknown.

General findings and caveats noted by the study authors: In several donors, the dominant CD3+CD56+NKG2C+ clonotypes ranked among the top 10 CD8+ clonotypes, making up about 1.0-7.5% of CD8+ T cells. Those dominant clonotypes were again the most abundant among CD3+CD56-NKG2C+ cells in a few donors, at about 28.3-60.1%. It remained unclear whether the expanded NKG2C-expressing T cell clones were specific for HCMV antigens.

A commercial ELISA kit detecting HCMV-specific IgG in serum was used to determine HCMV serostatus. Peripheral blood mononuclear cells were isolated from blood by Ficoll density gradient centrifugation. The chain is made from TRBV6-2 or TRBV6-3 and TRBJ2-1; TCRdb's D call, TRBD2, is unchecked because there is no DNA. This TCR was recovered from a woman aged 18-70 years in good health. Sequenced input: blood T cells: a sorted CD56 or NKG2C T cell subset, CD4+ or CD8+ T cells, or bulk PBMC T cells (not recorded which). CDR3 region: CASSRPGLHLSYNEQFF.